These T cell receptor beta chains were read from a single sample in a study of OX40 agonist ivuxolimab in advanced cancers. Here immunoSEQ multiplex PCR was the method, and the copy in TCRdb shows in-frame clones only, minus some. The sample records 60,000 to 75,000 clones, more than 80% being singletons. The source was CD4+ or CD8+ T cells sorted from blood, collected in a trial of the OX40 agonist ivuxolimab. These receptors all stem from an adult with an advanced solid tumor such as melanoma, head and neck, liver or kidney cancer. Each CDR3 is given with its conserved first and last residue. A D gene is named only where the DNA matches it firmly. Size is stated for part of the rows, as once, few or many counts, or as a class when the clone is expanded.

length	J	D	V	size	DNA	CDR3
15	TRBJ2-3	TRBD2	TRBV13	.	TGTGCCACCCGACGGCGGGGGGCTAGCACAGATACGCAGTATTTT	CATRRRGASTDTQYF
15	TRBJ2-5	TRBD2	TRBV6-5	once	TGTGCCAGCAGCCCAGCCCCAGCGGGGGAAGAGACCCAGTACTTC	CASSPAPAGEETQYF
12	TRBJ2-7	.	TRBV6-1	.	TGTGCCAGCAGTGAAGCCAGCTACGAGCAGTACTTC	CASSEASYEQYF
16	TRBJ2-5	TRBD2	TRBV7-9	.	TGTGCCAGCAGCTCGGGAGGGGGTTCCAAAGCGGAGACCCAGTACTTC	CASSSGGGSKAETQYF
13	TRBJ2-3	.	TRBV18	.	TGTGCCAGCTCATCCAGCGGCACAGATACGCAGTATTTT	CASSSSGTDTQYF
15	TRBJ2-7	TRBD2	TRBV7-2	.	TGTGCCAGCAGCTCGACTAGCGGGGCCTCCTACGAGCAGTACTTC	CASSSTSGASYEQYF
14	TRBJ1-4	.	TRBV5-1	.	TGCGCCAGCAGATACCGGGGAGGACGGGAAAAACTGTTTTTT	CASRYRGGREKLFF
14	TRBJ2-5	.	TRBV11-2	.	TGTGCCAGCAGCTTAGATGGCTGGGGGGAGACCCAGTACTTC	CASSLDGWGETQYF
14	TRBJ2-2	.	TRBV5-1	.	TGCGCCAGCAGCTCCGGGTCGCAGCCCGGGGAGCTGTTTTTT	CASSSGSQPGELFF
13	TRBJ1-1	.	TRBV18	.	TGTGCCAGCTCACCAATTGTAAACACTGAAGCTTTCTTT	CASSPIVNTEAFF
14	TRBJ2-5	TRBD1	TRBV5-5	.	TGTGCCAGCAGCCAGGCTACAGGGGACCAGGCCCAGTACTTC	CASSQATGDQAQYF
11	TRBJ1-2	.	TRBV20-1	.	TGCAGTGCTAGAGGGCCTATGGTCCCCACCTTC	CSARGPMVPTF
14	TRBJ1-2	.	TRBV5-1	.	TGCGCCAGCAGCTTGGGCCACAGGGACGATGGCTACACCTTC	CASSLGHRDDGYTF
16	TRBJ1-3	.	TRBV11-2	.	TGTGCCAGCAGCTTCCCAGGGAGGTTTTCTGGAAACACCATATATTTT	CASSFPGRFSGNTIYF
15	TRBJ1-1	TRBD1	TRBV4-2	.	TGTGCCAGCAGCCTAAGCGGGACAGGGGAGACTGAAGCTTTCTTT	CASSLSGTGETEAFF
16	TRBJ2-3	TRBD2	TRBV11-2	.	TGTGCCAGCAGCCAAGGGGAGGGACGAAGCACAGATACGCAGTATTTT	CASSQGEGRSTDTQYF
14	TRBJ2-3	.	TRBV5-1	once	TGCGCCAGCAGCTACGGGGGCTACACAGATACGCAGTATTTT	CASSYGGYTDTQYF
15	TRBJ1-1	.	TRBV6-5	.	TGTGCCAGCAGTTACGGAGGAGGGGTAAACACTGAAGCTTTCTTT	CASSYGGGVNTEAFF
15	TRBJ1-4	TRBD1	TRBV5-1	once	TGCGCCAGCAGCTTGACAGGGGCAACTAATGAAAAACTGTTTTTT	CASSLTGATNEKLFF
17	TRBJ2-7	TRBD2	TRBV4-1	.	TGCGCCAGCAGCCGACCTGCGGGGGGAAGGAACTCCTACGAGCAGTACTTC	CASSRPAGGRNSYEQYF
20	TRBJ2-3	TRBD2	TRBV4-2	.	TGTGCCAGCAGCCAAGGGTGGTTTCGGGGGGGCCGAGGGGACACAGATACGCAGTATTTT	CASSQGWFRGGRGDTDTQYF
16	TRBJ2-7	TRBD1	TRBV7-9	.	TGTGCCAGCAGCTCAATCGGCGGGACAGGGGCTTACGAGCAGTACTTC	CASSSIGGTGAYEQYF
14	TRBJ1-3	.	TRBV5-1	.	TGCGCCAGCAGCTTGGCGGACACGGGAAACACCATATATTTT	CASSLADTGNTIYF
16	TRBJ2-5	TRBD2	TRBV7-8	.	TGTGCCAGCAGCTCCCAGGCGGGGGGGCTCGGAGAGACCCAGTACTTC	CASSSQAGGLGETQYF
14	TRBJ1-2	.	TRBV25-1	.	TGTGCCAGCAGTGAACCAGGGGACTGGTATGGCTACACCTTC	CASSEPGDWYGYTF
15	TRBJ2-5	TRBD1	TRBV7-9	.	TGTGCCAGCAGCCACCCGGGACAGGGCATGGAGACCCAGTACTTC	CASSHPGQGMETQYF
15	TRBJ2-7	TRBD1	TRBV6-6	.	TGTGCCAGCAGAAGGATACGGGACAGCCTAGGCGAGCAGTACTTC	CASRRIRDSLGEQYF
14	TRBJ1-3	.	TRBV5-1	.	TGCGCCAGCAGCTCCGGGGGTCTTGGAAACACCATATATTTT	CASSSGGLGNTIYF
14	TRBJ2-5	TRBD1	TRBV11-2	.	TGTGCCAGCAGCTTATTGACAGGGGAAGGTGAGCAGTACTTC	CASSLLTGEGEQYF
14	TRBJ1-2	TRBD1	TRBV18	.	TGTGCCAGCTCACCGAGGAGCGGGACAGGGGGCTACACCTTC	CASSPRSGTGGYTF
13	TRBJ1-5	.	TRBV29-1	.	TGCGGCGCTACACTGGGACCCAATCAGCCCCAGCATTTT	CGATLGPNQPQHF
13	TRBJ2-3	.	TRBV11-2	.	TGTGCCAGCAGCTCCTCGAATTCCGATACGCAGTATTTT	CASSSSNSDTQYF
16	TRBJ2-1	TRBD2	TRBV4-2	.	TGTGCCAGCAGCTTTAGCGGGGGGGCCGGGTTGAATGAGCAGTTCTTC	CASSFSGGAGLNEQFF
14	TRBJ2-3	.	TRBV5-1	.	TGCGCCAGCTACGCGGACAGACACACAGATACGCAGTATTTT	CASYADRHTDTQYF
12	TRBJ1-5	.	TRBV2	.	TGTGCCAGCGGGGTGGCGGGTCAGCCCCAGCATTTT	CASGVAGQPQHF
14	TRBJ2-1	TRBD2	TRBV5-1	.	TGCGCCAGCACCCAGGGACTAGCGTCCCATGAGCAGTTCTTC	CASTQGLASHEQFF
14	TRBJ1-2	TRBD1	TRBV29-1	.	TGCAGCGTTGAAGGACAGGGGATAGTCTATGGCTACACCTTC	CSVEGQGIVYGYTF
17	TRBJ2-1	.	TRBV11-3	.	TGTGCCAGCAGCTTAGATGTAGGGGCAGGGGATACGAATGAGCAGTTCTTC	CASSLDVGAGDTNEQFF
17	TRBJ2-2	.	TRBV10-1	.	TGCGCCAGCAGAAACCCTTTGCGGCCCGCGAACACCGGGGAGCTGTTTTTT	CASRNPLRPANTGELFF
13	TRBJ1-2	TRBD1	TRBV12-5	.	TGTGCTAGTGGTTCATCAGGGGGCTATGGCTACACCTTC	CASGSSGGYGYTF
12	TRBJ2-7	.	TRBV18	.	TGTGCCAGCGCCGCGACAGCGTACGAGCAGTACTTC	CASAATAYEQYF
14	TRBJ1-5	.	TRBV2	.	TGTGCCAGCAGTGCCGGGACGGGAAATCAGCCCCAGCATTTT	CASSAGTGNQPQHF
14	TRBJ1-5	.	TRBV19	once	TGTGCCAGTAGCCCGGGACCGAGCAATCAGCCCCAGCATTTT	CASSPGPSNQPQHF
17	TRBJ1-3	TRBD1	TRBV7-6	.	TGTGCCAGCAGCCCCCTCCCGTCGACAGGGGCCGGAAACACCATATATTTT	CASSPLPSTGAGNTIYF